These 15 T cell receptor beta chains came from one sample sequenced in a study of response to subunit inactivated influenza vaccine. TCRdb fed the RT-PCR reads into MiXCR, producing one record per CDR3 protein. The table lists about 570,000 distinct CDR3 sequences, about 11% of them singletons. Separately, the same data were catalogued under a study of T cells expressing NK-cell markers. That source notes: 5'RACE template switching with UMIs produced the TCR beta cDNA.

This specimen consisted of PBMCs from blood, obtained on the day of vaccination. These receptors were taken from a man in his fifties who received an inactivated influenza vaccine.

This clonotype has just a few counts. The genes are TRBV20-1 and TRBJ1-6; D unresolved. The V gene's germline CDR1 is DFQATT and CDR2 SNEGSKA (reference sequence). The CDR3 runs 14 residues. Trimming removed 5 bases from V and 8 bases from J, with 16 bases in between. Written as DNA, the CDR3 is TGCAGTGCTGGTTTGGAGGGAAACGATTCACCCCTCCACTTT. Amino acids: CSAGLEGNDSPLHF.

The CDR3 region is CASSQAVAGEALGTQYF. DNA of the CDR3: TGCGCCAGCAGCCAGGCCGTAGCGGGGGAGGCGCTGGGTACGCAGTATTTT. This chain uses TRBV4-3 with TRBJ2-3; 9 positions agree with TRBD2. The CDR3 contains 17 residues. The germline gives CDR1 LGHNA, CDR2 YSLEER. The junction had 15 bases not matched to a gene; V was cut back by 3 bases and J by 8 bases.

The chain is built from TRBV27 and TRBJ2-2; no definite D call. Germline V gene sequence: CDR1 MNHEY, CDR2 SMNVEV (reference sequence). V dropped 2 bases and J dropped 8 bases, with 12 bases sitting between them. This CDR3 is 14 amino acids long. CDR3 nucleotide sequence: TGTGCCAGCAGTTTACCCGGCCCTACGGGGGAGCTGTTTTTT. It yields the protein CASSLPGPTGELFF.

The chain employs TRBV5-6 and TRBJ1-1; 8 bases match TRBD1. Germline V CDR1 and CDR2: SGHDT, YYEEEE. V lost 4 bases to trimming and J lost 6 bases; unmatched junction nucleotides: 5. The CDR3 covers 13 residues. In DNA, the CDR3 is TGTGCCAGCAGCATAGACAGGGGCCCTGAAGCTTTCTTT. As protein: CASSIDRGPEAFF.

This clonotype occurred a few times. The chain carries TRBV20-1 and TRBJ2-7, with 10 bases fitting TRBD1. This CDR3 comprises 13 residues. CDR1 and CDR2 from the germline V gene are DFQATT and SNEGSKA (reference sequence). CDR3: CSVGTGVTYEQYF. In DNA form, the CDR3 reads TGCAGCGTAGGGACAGGGGTGACCTACGAGCAGTACTTC.

Regarding this clonotype: This could be a read error, since a much larger clone is one nucleotide away. V usage is TRBV6-1 and J usage is TRBJ2-7; D call uncertain. The germline V gene encodes CDR1 MNHNS and CDR2 SASEGT. The CDR3 covers 12 residues. The CDR3 protein is CASNESKSEQYF. DNA for the CDR3: TGTGCCAGCAATGAAAGTAAGTCCGAGCAGTACTTC.

The V call is TRBV5-3, the J call TRBJ1-2, with D uncertain. TRBV5-3 is an ORF; its function is uncertain. V lost 9 bases, J lost 8 bases, and 17 bases lay in between. This CDR3 has 12 amino acids. CDR3 amino acids: CAMGPGLFGYTF. The DNA for the CDR3 is TGTGCCATGGGCCCTGGGCTCTTCGGCTACACCTTC.

In its sample, this clonotype was seen many times. At one end, the junction sequence differs from germline, possibly due to a read error. CDR3 residues: CSVEGQAGERWNEQFF. The CDR3 DNA reads TGCAGCGTCGAAGGCCAAGCGGGAGAAAGGTGGAATGAGCAGTTCTTC. V and J are TRBV29-1 and TRBJ2-1; 8 bases are a match to TRBD2. CDR3 size: 16 residues. Germline assignment: CDR1 SQVTM and CDR2 ANQGSEA.

Ten or more counts support this clonotype. The rearrangement uses TRBV11-2 and TRBJ2-1, with D possibly TRBD1 on 5 matching bases. The CDR3 spans 14 residues. CDR1 and CDR2 (germline): SGHAT, FQNNGV. Trimming stripped 3 bases from V and 6 bases from J, with 12 bases between. CDR3: CASSFSGLGNEQFF. CDR3 DNA: TGTGCCAGCAGCTTTTCAGGGTTAGGCAATGAGCAGTTCTTC. Supplemented by reference TRBV11-2 and TRBJ2-1, the full variable domain reads EAGVAQSPRYKIIEKRQSVAFWCNPISGHATLYWYQQILGQGPKLLIQFQNNGVVDDSQLPKDRFSAERLKGVDSTLKIQPAKLEDSAVYLCASSFSGLGNEQFFGPGTRLTVL.

This sequence joins TRBV28 and TRBJ1-1; D remains unclear. The CDR3 runs 12 residues. Trimming took 7 bases from V and 4 from J, leaving 10 bases between them. CDR1 and CDR2 from the germline V gene are MDHEN and SYDVKM. In DNA, the CDR3 is TGTGCCAGCAATGTCTTAGGCACTGAAGCTTTCTTT. It translates to CASNVLGTEAFF. The whole variable domain, filled in from reference TRBV28 and TRBJ1-1, reads DVKVTQSSRYLVKRTGEKVFLECVQDMDHENMFWYRQDPGLGLRLIYFSYDVKMKEKGDIPEGYSVSREKKERFSLILESASTNQTSMYLCASNVLGTEAFFGQGTRLTVV.

This chain links TRBV20-1 with TRBJ2-3; 9 nucleotides line up with TRBD2. The CDR3 extends over 16 amino acids. With V trimmed by 3 bases and J by 1 base, 8 bases remained unmatched. CDR1 and CDR2 (germline): DFQATT, SNEGSKA (reference sequence). CDR3 amino acids: CSASYLSGRGTDTQYF. The CDR3 DNA follows: TGCAGTGCTAGCTACCTTAGCGGGAGAGGCACAGATACGCAGTATTTT.

This chain uses TRBV5-8 with TRBJ2-5, with D maybe TRBD2 (6 bases). The germline gives CDR1 SGHTS, CDR2 YDEGEE. The CDR3 spans 16 residues. V was trimmed by 4 bases and J by 4 bases, leaving 20 bases between them. DNA of the CDR3: TGTGCCAGCAGCCCACTCGGGCGGGATGAGGCAGAGACCCAGTACTTC. Encoded protein: CASSPLGRDEAETQYF.

The V gene is TRBV18, the J gene TRBJ1-5; D call uncertain. The CDR3 is made up of 12 amino acids. The germline V gene encodes CDR1 KGHSH and CDR2 LQKENI. V was clipped by 4 bases and J by 9 bases, with 10 bases between them. CDR3 sequence reads: CASSLPPAPQHF. The CDR3 coding sequence is TGTGCCAGCTCACTCCCCCCCGCGCCCCAGCATTTT.

This clonotype was picked up many times. The genes are TRBV7-9 and TRBJ2-3, with D perhaps TRBD2 (6 bases). Germline V lookup: CDR1 SEHNR, CDR2 FQNEAQ (reference sequence). Trimming removed 4 bases from V and 0 bases from J, with 17 bases in between. The CDR3 extends over 17 amino acids. This chain's CDR3 is CASSSQGLRRSTDTQYF. In nucleotides, the CDR3 is TGTGCCAGCAGCTCCCAAGGACTAAGACGTAGCACAGATACGCAGTATTTT.

This clonotype was seen a handful of times. The CDR3 region has the DNA TGTGCCACCAGCAGAGAATATGTTTCCTTGAACACTGAAGCTTTCTTT. Residues: CATSREYVSLNTEAFF. The V gene is TRBV15, the J gene TRBJ1-1, with D hard to call. Trimming removed 0 bases from V and 0 bases from J, with 11 bases in between. Looked up from germline, CDR1 is LNHNV and CDR2 is YYDKDF (reference sequence). This CDR3 has 16 amino acids.